What follows is one T cell receptor (beta chain) and its context. Antigen specificity is unknown. The CDR3 contains 13 residues. Trimming took 7 bases from V and 0 from J, leaving 10 bases between them. CDR1 is MNHNS, CDR2 SASEGT, per germline. This sample is drawn from a study of cytomegalovirus exposure and HLA in healthy donors. Overall study context: A data release that came early held some 79 million unique TCRs from HLA-typed donors.

The study, taken as a whole, reports: Common viral pathogens were later found to be apparently linked to several of the most significant clusters.

PCR was performed using 60 Vbeta and 13 Jbeta primers. Libraries were prepared by immunoSEQ multiplex PCR; TCRdb keeps only in-frame clonotypes and omits some of them. The repertoire holds 110,000 to 150,000 clones, around 72% seen once, with approximately 14% in the top ten. The sample comprised PBMCs. This TCR was recovered from a human donor in good health. The V gene is TRBV6-1, the J gene TRBJ2-7, with a tentative D call TRBD1 (6 bases). CDR3 nucleotide sequence: TGTGCCAGCACCCGGACAGCCTCCTACGAGCAGTACTTC. This gives the protein CASTRTASYEQYF.